The entry that follows covers one T cell receptor (beta chain) sequence. Which antigen it targets is not known. Base qualities are not at hand, and no much larger clone is one base apart. All of the isolated RNA was reverse transcribed with the High Capacity cDNA Reverse Transcription Kit, so expressed TCRB transcripts were sequenced. Deep immunoSEQ sequencing was applied to naive, central memory and regulatory T cell samples, giving an average of around 4 million total reads per sample. Sorted cells were lysed in RLT buffer and RNA was extracted with DNase-treated RNeasy Micro or Mini kits, depending on cell number. To prevent cross-contamination, each cell subset was processed individually, whereas patient and healthy donor samples were processed jointly. Using the immunoSEQ multiplex PCR, TCRB sequences were amplified from cDNA into 87-bp fragments spanning the CDR3 region. Amplicons were sequenced on the Illumina HiSeq platform. Per the original workflow: PCR bias was corrected computationally using synthetic template baselines, and reads within Hamming distance 2 were collapsed, with unmergeable singletons discarded. Reads were aligned against IMGT to assign V, D and J genes, CDR3 length and insertions or deletions at six rearrangement sites. Within each subset, clonotype counts were normalized to sorted cell number, after which true diversity and Gini coefficients were computed with the tcR R package. Repertoire sharing was quantified using the overlap coefficient calculated on TCRB nucleotide sequences. The table was pulled from immuneACCESS by TCRdb, which kept in-frame rearrangements only. Such tables lose some clones; where checked, under half of the loss comes from unresolved V genes, and the rest has no known cause. V, J and clone size reflect that table, while D and trimming were determined from the DNA. Here the sample has 300,000 to 450,000 clones; 9.5% to 10% occur a single time. Roughly 0.6% of the sample is held by the ten biggest clonotypes.

Germline trimming: 5 bases from V, 5 bases from J; junction bases outside gene matches: 10. From the germline V gene, CDR1 is SGHTA and CDR2 is FQGNSA. Reading from cysteine to phenylalanine, the CDR3 counts 17 amino acids. The CDR3 DNA has 51 bases and is translated from base 1. The data stem from a study of beta chain features in type 1 diabetes (dated by TCRdb to 2017 to 2018). Regarding the complete study: Patients and healthy donors did not differ in mean age, gender distribution, total cell number or subset yield. Whereas all 28 donors provided naive and central memory subsets, regulatory and stem cell-like memory subsets were isolated from just 8 patients and roughly eight healthy donors. Across all samples, almost 110 million sorted cells were examined, and cell number per subset correlated strongly with RNA yield. The study compared TCRB repertoires of sorted circulating CD4+ T cell subsets between recently diagnosed type 1 diabetes patients and matched healthy donors. Overall study outcomes, separate from this receptor: PCR might favor shorter templates, but patient and control samples were amplified and corrected together, so any skew would affect both groups equally. A moderate but significant shortening of TCRB CDR3 length was observed in type 1 diabetes patients in all four CD4+ subsets. Because cDNA was sequenced instead of genomic DNA, highly expressing activated cells could be over-represented, though the groups showed no difference in activation or CD3 levels. The naive, central memory and regulatory TCRB repertoires appeared to resemble one another more closely among patients than among healthy donors. Patients with type 1 diabetes made fewer insertions and deleted more nucleotides at VDJ recombination sites, implying thymic rearrangement abnormalities. Because the HLA sub-analyses included only small numbers of individuals, any influence of HLA type on TCRB rearrangement was left unresolved.

From each donor, a single peripheral blood sample of 95 to 150 mL on average was drawn into heparinised tubes. A BD FACSAria II and a panel including CD45RO, CCR7, CD25, CD127, CD95 and CD27 were used to sort naive, central memory, regulatory and stem cell-like memory CD4+ T cells. Every sorted population had a purity above 98%. PBMCs were isolated immediately by Lymphoprep density gradient centrifugation and stained directly without culture. So that batch effects would be minimized, each experiment stained and sorted samples in pairs, pairing one healthy donor with one patient. The clonotype originates from a man aged 30-40 years with type 1 diabetes. Sequencing was carried out using central memory CD4+ T cells from blood. The sequence joins TRBV7-2 to TRBJ2-1, and 12 bases in between align with TRBD2. The DNA sequence is TGTGCCAGCAGCCGAAATCCTAGCGGGAGGGCAGACAATGAGCAGTTCTTC. This encodes CASSRNPSGRADNEQFF.